A single T cell receptor (beta chain) is shown here with its context. This entry belongs to a study of T cells expressing NK-cell markers. CDR1 MGHRA and CDR2 YSYEKL come from the germline V gene. This CDR3 comprises 17 residues. TCR beta libraries carry UMIs added by 5'RACE template switching. Each CDR3 protein gets one entry in TCRdb, which reprocessed the 5' RACE reads and gives no DNA. Its listing shows 300,000 to 500,000 distinct CDR3 sequences. The sequence derives from a woman aged 45 to 65 in good health. The sample taken for sequencing was blood T cells: a sorted CD56 or NKG2C T cell subset, CD4+ or CD8+ T cells, or bulk PBMC T cells (not recorded which). This chain uses TRBV4-1 with TRBJ2-3; TCRdb gives TRBD2 as the D gene, but with no DNA this cannot be confirmed. CDR3 sequence reads: CASSQERTIASTDTQYF.